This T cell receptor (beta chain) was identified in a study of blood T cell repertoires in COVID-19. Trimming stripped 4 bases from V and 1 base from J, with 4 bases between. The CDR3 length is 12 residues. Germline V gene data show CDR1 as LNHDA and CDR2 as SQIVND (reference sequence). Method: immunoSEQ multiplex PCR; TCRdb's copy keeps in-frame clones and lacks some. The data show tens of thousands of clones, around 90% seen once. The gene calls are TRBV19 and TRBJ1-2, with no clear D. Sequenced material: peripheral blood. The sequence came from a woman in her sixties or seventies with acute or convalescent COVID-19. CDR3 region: CASSNYNYGYTF. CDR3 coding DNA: TGTGCCAGTAGTAATTATAACTATGGCTACACCTTC.